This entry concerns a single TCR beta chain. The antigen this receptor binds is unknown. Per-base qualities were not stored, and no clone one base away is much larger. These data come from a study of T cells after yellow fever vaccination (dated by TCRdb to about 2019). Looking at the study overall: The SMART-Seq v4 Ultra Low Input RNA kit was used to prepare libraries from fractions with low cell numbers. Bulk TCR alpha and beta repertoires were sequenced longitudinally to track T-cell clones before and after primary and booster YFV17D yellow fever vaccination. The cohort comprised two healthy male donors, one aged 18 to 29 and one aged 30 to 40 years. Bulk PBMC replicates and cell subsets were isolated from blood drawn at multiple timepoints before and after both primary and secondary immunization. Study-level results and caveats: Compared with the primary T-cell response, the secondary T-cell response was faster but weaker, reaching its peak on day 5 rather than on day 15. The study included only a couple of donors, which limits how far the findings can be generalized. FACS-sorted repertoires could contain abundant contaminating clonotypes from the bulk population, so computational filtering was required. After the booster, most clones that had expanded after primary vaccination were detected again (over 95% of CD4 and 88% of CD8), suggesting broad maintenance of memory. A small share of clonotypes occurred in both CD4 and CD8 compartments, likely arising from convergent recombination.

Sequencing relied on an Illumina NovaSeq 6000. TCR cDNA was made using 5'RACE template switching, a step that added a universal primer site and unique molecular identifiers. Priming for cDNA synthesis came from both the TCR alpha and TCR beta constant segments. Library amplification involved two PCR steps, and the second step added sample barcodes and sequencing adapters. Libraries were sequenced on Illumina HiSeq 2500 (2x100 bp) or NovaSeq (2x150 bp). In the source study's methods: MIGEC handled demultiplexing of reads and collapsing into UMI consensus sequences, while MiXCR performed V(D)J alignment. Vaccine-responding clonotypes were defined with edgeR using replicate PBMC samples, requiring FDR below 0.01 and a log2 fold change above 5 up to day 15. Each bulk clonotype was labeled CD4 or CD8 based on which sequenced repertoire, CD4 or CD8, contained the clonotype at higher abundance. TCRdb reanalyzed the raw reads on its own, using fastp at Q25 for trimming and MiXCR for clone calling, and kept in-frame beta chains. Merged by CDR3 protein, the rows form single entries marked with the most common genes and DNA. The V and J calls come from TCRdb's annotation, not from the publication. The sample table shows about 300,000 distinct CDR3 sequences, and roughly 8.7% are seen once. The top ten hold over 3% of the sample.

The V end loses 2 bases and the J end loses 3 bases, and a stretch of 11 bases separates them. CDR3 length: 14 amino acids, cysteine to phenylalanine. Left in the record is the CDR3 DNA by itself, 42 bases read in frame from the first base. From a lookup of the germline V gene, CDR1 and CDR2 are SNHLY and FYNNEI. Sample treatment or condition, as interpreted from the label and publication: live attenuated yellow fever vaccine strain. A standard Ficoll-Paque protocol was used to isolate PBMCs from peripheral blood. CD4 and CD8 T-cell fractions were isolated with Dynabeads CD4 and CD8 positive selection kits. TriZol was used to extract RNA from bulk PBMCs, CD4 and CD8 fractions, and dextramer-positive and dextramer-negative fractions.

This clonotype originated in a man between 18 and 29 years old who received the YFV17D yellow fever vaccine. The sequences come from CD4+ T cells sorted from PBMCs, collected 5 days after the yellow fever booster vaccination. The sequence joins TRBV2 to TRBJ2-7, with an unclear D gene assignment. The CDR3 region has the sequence CASSEQGSGYEQYF. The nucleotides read TGTGCCAGCAGTGAACAAGGTTCAGGCTACGAGCAGTACTTC.